One TCR beta chain is described in this entry. What it binds is unknown. This sample was included in a study of chemoradiotherapy in HPV16-positive cancers. Between the trimmed V and J ends, which lost 9 bases and 5 bases, there was a span of 16 bases. Germline V gives CDR1 MNHNS, CDR2 SASEGT. The CDR3 runs 13 residues. The assay was immunoSEQ multiplex PCR, and TCRdb's table has in-frame clones only and misses some. The table records 5,700 or so clones, about 89% of them present only once. Study-level results: Candidate HPV-specific clones and E7-related TCR motifs grew in tumor during treatment.

Sequencing used blood, obtained from a patient who underwent chemoradiotherapy. This TCR came from a human donor with HPV-associated anogenital cancer. The chain is built from TRBV6-1 and TRBJ2-5, with D unclear. The DNA of the CDR3 is TGTGCCAGTTGGAGAGACACCGGTGAGACCCAGTACTTC. Its protein is CASWRDTGETQYF.